The 7 T cell receptor beta chains in this list originate from one sample, sequenced in a study of cytomegalovirus exposure and HLA in healthy donors. Primers for the PCR totalled 60 Vbeta and 13 Jbeta. Some clones are missing from TCRdb's copy, which holds only in-frame ones; the method was immunoSEQ multiplex PCR. The sample shows 130,000 to 150,000 clones, over 65% of them seen only once. The sequencing input was PBMCs. The receptor source for this set is a man between 18 and 35 years old in good health and CMV-seropositive.

This clone was seen only a few times. The chain recombines TRBV5-1 with TRBJ2-3, with D unclear. V was trimmed by 0 bases and J by 1 base, leaving 9 bases between them. Germline V lookup: CDR1 SGHRS, CDR2 YFSETQ. The CDR3 runs 15 residues. CDR3 nucleotides: TGCGCCAGCAGCTTGGCTTCTCCAGGCACAGATACGCAGTATTTT. It translates to CASSLASPGTDTQYF.

The rearrangement uses TRBV7-2 and TRBJ2-7; weak D call: TRBD1 (6 bases). Germline V CDR1 and CDR2: SGHTA, FQGNSA. The V end lost 5 bases, the J end lost 3 bases, and 14 bases lay between the germline ends. The CDR3 length is 14 residues. DNA of the CDR3: TGTGCCAGCAGCCAGAACAGGGTGGGCTACGAGCAGTACTTC. The encoded protein is CASSQNRVGYEQYF.

The chain combines TRBV7-9 with TRBJ2-3, with a tentative D call TRBD1 (6 bases). V lost 1 base, J lost 4 bases, and 12 bases lay in between. The V gene's germline CDR1 is SEHNR and CDR2 FQNEAQ (reference sequence). This CDR3 comprises 15 residues. CDR3 nucleotides: TGTGCCAGCAGCTTAGGGGCTGGGGGCTCAGATACGCAGTATTTT. As protein: CASSLGAGGSDTQYF. Complete variable domain (other parts from reference TRBV7-9 and TRBJ2-3): DTGVSQNPRHKITKRGQNVTFRCDPISEHNRLYWYRQTLGQGPEFLTYFQNEAQLEKSRLLSDRFSAERPKGSFSTLEIQRTEQGDSAMYLCASSLGAGGSDTQYFGPGTRLTVL.

This chain connects TRBV5-8 to TRBJ1-4; D is uncertain. CDR3 length equals 14 residues. In germline, CDR1 is SGHTS, CDR2 YDEGEE. The V end lost 3 bases, the J end lost 0 bases, and 6 bases lay between the germline ends. The CDR3 DNA is TGTGCCAGCAGCTCGGGGACAACTAATGAAAAACTGTTTTTT. Translation gives CASSSGTTNEKLFF.

The chain is built from TRBV19 and TRBJ2-7, with a possible D match to TRBD2 (6 bases). The CDR3 runs 16 residues. Germline V lookup: CDR1 LNHDA, CDR2 SQIVND (reference sequence). Trimming left V 6 bases short and J 0 bases short, with 18 bases between. CDR3 region: CASSGRPGLNSYEQYF. CDR3 DNA: TGTGCCAGTAGCGGGAGACCGGGACTCAACTCCTACGAGCAGTACTTC. The variable domain in full, with the rest retrieved from reference TRBV19 and TRBJ2-7, is DGGITQSPKYLFRKEGQNVTLSCEQNLNHDAMYWYRQDPGQGLRLIYYSQIVNDFQKGDIAEGYSVSREKKESFPLTVTSAQKNPTAFYLCASSGRPGLNSYEQYFGPGTRLTVT.

The chain is built from TRBV5-4 and TRBJ2-3; 8 nucleotides align to TRBD1. V dropped 0 bases and J dropped 3; count of bases not matched to a gene: 3. Germline V gene sequence: CDR1 SGHNT, CDR2 YYREEE (reference sequence). The CDR3 runs 15 residues. The CDR3 DNA reads as TGTGCCAGCAGCTTGGCAGGGGGCGAGACAGATACGCAGTATTTT. Translated: CASSLAGGETDTQYF. The full variable domain, completed using reference TRBV5-4 and TRBJ2-3, is ETGVTQSPTHLIKTRGQQVTLRCSSQSGHNTVSWYQQALGQGPQFIFQYYREEENGRGNFPPRFSGLQFPNYSSELNVNALELDDSALYLCASSLAGGETDTQYFGPGTRLTVL.

About this clone: Mismatch with germline at one junction end may stem from a read error. The chain uses TRBV19 and TRBJ1-1; perhaps TRBD1 as D (6 bases). The CDR3 consists of 12 residues. The germline gives CDR1 LNHDA, CDR2 SQIVND (reference sequence). The CDR3 protein is CASSIAGRGSSF. CDR3 DNA sequence: TGTGCCAGTAGTATAGCGGGCAGGGGCAGCTCCTTT. The entire variable domain, with the rest obtained from reference TRBV19 and TRBJ1-1, is as follows: DGGITQSPKYLFRKEGQNVTLSCEQNLNHDAMYWYRQDPGQGLRLIYYSQIVNDFQKGDIAEGYSVSREKKESFPLTVTSAQKNPTAFYLCASSIAGRGSSFGQGTRLTVV.